This T cell receptor (beta chain) emerged from a study of T cells after yellow fever vaccination. Each CDR3 protein is one row after TCRdb ran MiXCR on the 5' RACE reads. The sample yields 620,000 or so distinct CDR3 sequences, roughly 17% seen once. The germline gives CDR1 SGHKS, CDR2 YYEKEE (reference sequence). The CDR3 length is 13 residues. V dropped 6 bases and J dropped 7 bases, with 16 bases sitting between them. This clonotype was seen a few times. The chain combines TRBV5-5 with TRBJ1-2; D gene uncertain. The sequence was obtained from a young man who received the YFV17D yellow fever vaccine. This sample comprised PBMCs, obtained 4 to 5 days after the first yellow fever vaccination. CDR3 amino acids: CASTRGERSGYTF. The CDR3 bases are TGTGCCAGCACCCGGGGAGAGCGGAGTGGCTACACCTTC.